The rows below give T cell receptor beta chains drawn from one sample of a study. Generated by immunoSEQ multiplex PCR, the TCRdb table keeps only in-frame clones and is missing some. The sample lists 55,000 to 70,000 clones, around 95% occurring once. The sequencing input was PBMCs. These receptors all come from a man aged 40-50 years with rheumatoid arthritis. The CDR3 runs from the conserved cysteine through the conserved F or W. The order of the fields is CDR3 protein, CDR3 DNA, V gene, D gene, clone size, J gene. The D gene is left open where the match is weak. The listing skips clone size in some rows; elsewhere it reads once, few, many or a size class.

CDR3aa: CASSVEGSSGGIHGYTF
CDR3nt: TGTGCCAGCAGCGTAGAAGGGTCCAGCGGGGGCATCCATGGCTACACCTTC
v_gene: TRBV9
d_gene: -
abundance: few
j_gene: TRBJ1-2

CDR3aa: CASSRDFTDTQYF
CDR3nt: TGTGCTAGCAGCCGGGACTTCACAGATACGCAGTATTTT
v_gene: TRBV7-7
d_gene: -
abundance: -
j_gene: TRBJ2-3

CDR3aa: CASSGKDRELSNEQFF
CDR3nt: TGTGCCAGCAGTGGAAAGGACAGGGAGTTGAGCAATGAGCAGTTCTTC
v_gene: TRBV6-1
d_gene: TRBD1
abundance: once
j_gene: TRBJ2-1

CDR3aa: CASSGRDSHRKYF
CDR3nt: TGTGCCAGCAGCGGCAGAGACTCCCATAGGAAGTACTTC
v_gene: TRBV7-2
d_gene: -
abundance: -
j_gene: TRBJ2-7

CDR3aa: CASSLFSTDTQYF
CDR3nt: TGTGCCAGCAGTCTATTTAGCACAGATACGCAGTATTTT
v_gene: TRBV12-3/TRBV12-4
d_gene: -
abundance: -
j_gene: TRBJ2-3

CDR3aa: CAWGGRRNTEAFF
CDR3nt: TGTGCCTGGGGGGGACGGAGGAACACTGAAGCTTTCTTT
v_gene: TRBV30
d_gene: -
abundance: -
j_gene: TRBJ1-1

CDR3aa: CASSQTGAGGNTIYF
CDR3nt: TGCGCCAGCAGCCAAACAGGTGCGGGTGGAAACACCATATATTTT
v_gene: TRBV4-1
d_gene: -
abundance: -
j_gene: TRBJ1-3

CDR3aa: CASSFGQYEQYF
CDR3nt: TGTGCCAGCAGCTTTGGACAGTACGAGCAGTACTTC
v_gene: TRBV5-6
d_gene: -
abundance: -
j_gene: TRBJ2-7

CDR3aa: CASSPFAAGLAHGELFF
CDR3nt: TGTGCCAGCAGCCCTTTCGCGGCCGGACTAGCGCACGGGGAGCTGTTTTTT
v_gene: TRBV7-2
d_gene: TRBD2
abundance: -
j_gene: TRBJ2-2

CDR3aa: CASSLAGGFTDTQYF
CDR3nt: TGTGCCAGCAGTTTAGCGGGAGGATTCACAGATACGCAGTATTTT
v_gene: TRBV27
d_gene: TRBD2
abundance: -
j_gene: TRBJ2-3

CDR3aa: CASSTRDRNTEAFF
CDR3nt: TGTGCCAGTAGTACACGGGACAGGAACACTGAAGCTTTCTTT
v_gene: TRBV19
d_gene: TRBD1
abundance: -
j_gene: TRBJ1-1

CDR3aa: CASSVTGVEAFF
CDR3nt: TGTGCCAGCTCCGTCACCGGCGTAGAGGCTTTCTTT
v_gene: TRBV18
d_gene: -
abundance: -
j_gene: TRBJ1-1

CDR3aa: CSGGQPGTQYF
CDR3nt: TGCAGCGGCGGACAACCGGGTACGCAGTATTTT
v_gene: TRBV29-1
d_gene: -
abundance: -
j_gene: TRBJ2-3

CDR3aa: CASSATGTGVETQYF
CDR3nt: TGTGCCAGCAGTGCCACCGGGACAGGGGTAGAGACCCAGTACTTC
v_gene: TRBV27
d_gene: TRBD1
abundance: -
j_gene: TRBJ2-5

CDR3aa: CASSPGQTTGELFF
CDR3nt: TGTGCCAGCAGCCCGGGACAGACCACCGGGGAGCTGTTTTTT
v_gene: TRBV11-2
d_gene: TRBD1
abundance: -
j_gene: TRBJ2-2

CDR3aa: CANLPMDLPIVNTEAFF
CDR3nt: TGTGCCAACCTACCCATGGACCTTCCGATTGTGAACACTGAAGCTTTCTTT
v_gene: TRBV6-9
d_gene: -
abundance: -
j_gene: TRBJ1-1

CDR3aa: CASSLQGYSYEQYF
CDR3nt: TGTGCCAGTAGCTTACAGGGATACTCCTACGAGCAGTACTTC
v_gene: TRBV19
d_gene: -
abundance: -
j_gene: TRBJ2-7

CDR3aa: CASSQGQGGDTQYF
CDR3nt: TGTGCCAGCTCACAAGGACAGGGAGGGGACACGCAGTATTTT
v_gene: TRBV18
d_gene: -
abundance: -
j_gene: TRBJ2-3

CDR3aa: CASRKGTETSYEQYF
CDR3nt: TGCGCCAGCAGAAAAGGGACAGAAACCTCCTACGAGCAGTACTTC
v_gene: TRBV5-1
d_gene: TRBD1
abundance: -
j_gene: TRBJ2-7

CDR3aa: CASSEDRGVAEKLFF
CDR3nt: TGTGCCAGCAGTGAGGACAGGGGAGTCGCTGAAAAACTGTTTTTT
v_gene: TRBV2
d_gene: TRBD1
abundance: -
j_gene: TRBJ1-4

CDR3aa: CASSPLLGLAGGHRNNEQFF
CDR3nt: TGTGCCAGCAGCCCCCTGCTCGGACTAGCGGGAGGACACCGGAACAATGAGCAGTTCTTC
v_gene: TRBV9
d_gene: TRBD2
abundance: -
j_gene: TRBJ2-1

CDR3aa: CASRTGQGVLNTEAFF
CDR3nt: TGCGCCAGCAGGACGGGACAGGGGGTTTTGAACACTGAAGCTTTCTTT
v_gene: TRBV5-1
d_gene: TRBD1
abundance: -
j_gene: TRBJ1-1

CDR3aa: CASSLAGTAYGYTF
CDR3nt: TGTGCCAGCAGCTTAGCCGGGACAGCCTATGGCTACACCTTC
v_gene: TRBV11-1
d_gene: TRBD1
abundance: -
j_gene: TRBJ1-2

CDR3aa: CSASSGGNQPQHF
CDR3nt: TGCAGTGCTAGTTCAGGGGGCAATCAGCCCCAGCATTTT
v_gene: TRBV20-1
d_gene: -
abundance: -
j_gene: TRBJ1-5

CDR3aa: CASSLNWASGSSSSYEQYF
CDR3nt: TGCGCCAGCAGCCTCAATTGGGCTAGCGGGAGTTCCAGCTCCTACGAGCAGTACTTC
v_gene: TRBV4-3
d_gene: TRBD2
abundance: -
j_gene: TRBJ2-7

CDR3aa: CASSKLAGSYNEQFF
CDR3nt: TGTGCCAGCAGTAAATTAGCGGGTTCCTACAATGAGCAGTTCTTC
v_gene: TRBV6-5
d_gene: TRBD2
abundance: -
j_gene: TRBJ2-1

CDR3aa: CASSFHGNTEAFF
CDR3nt: TGTGCCAGCAGCTTTCACGGGAACACTGAAGCTTTCTTT
v_gene: TRBV7-9
d_gene: -
abundance: -
j_gene: TRBJ1-1

CDR3aa: CASSQRELAKNIQYF
CDR3nt: TGTGCCAGCAGCCAAAGAGAACTAGCCAAAAACATTCAGTACTTC
v_gene: TRBV3-1/TRBV3-2
d_gene: -
abundance: -
j_gene: TRBJ2-4

CDR3aa: CASRSNDRSWQFF
CDR3nt: TGTGCCAGCAGATCGAATGACAGGTCATGGCAGTTCTTC
v_gene: TRBV27
d_gene: -
abundance: -
j_gene: TRBJ2-1

CDR3aa: CASTGWGSNQPQHF
CDR3nt: TGTGCCAGTACGGGATGGGGGAGCAATCAGCCCCAGCATTTT
v_gene: TRBV19
d_gene: -
abundance: -
j_gene: TRBJ1-5

CDR3aa: CASSLVSTGGDGYTF
CDR3nt: TGTGCCAGTAGTTTAGTTTCCACAGGGGGAGATGGCTACACCTTC
v_gene: TRBV19
d_gene: TRBD1
abundance: -
j_gene: TRBJ1-2

CDR3aa: CASSSRQDQPQHF
CDR3nt: TGTGCCAGCAGTTCACGGCAGGATCAGCCCCAGCATTTT
v_gene: TRBV12-3/TRBV12-4
d_gene: -
abundance: -
j_gene: TRBJ1-5

CDR3aa: CASSLGETSAEAFF
CDR3nt: TGTGCCAGCAGCTTAGGAGAAACTTCGGCTGAAGCTTTCTTT
v_gene: TRBV7-6
d_gene: -
abundance: -
j_gene: TRBJ1-1

CDR3aa: CATSRPRYEQYF
CDR3nt: TGTGCCACCAGCAGACCCCGGTACGAGCAGTACTTC
v_gene: TRBV15
d_gene: -
abundance: -
j_gene: TRBJ2-7

CDR3aa: CASAQGLDYGYTF
CDR3nt: TGTGCCAGCGCGCAAGGACTGGACTATGGCTACACCTTC
v_gene: TRBV2
d_gene: -
abundance: -
j_gene: TRBJ1-2

CDR3aa: CASSGTGKEKLFF
CDR3nt: TGTGCCAGTTCCGGGACAGGGAAGGAAAAACTGTTTTTT
v_gene: TRBV19
d_gene: TRBD1
abundance: -
j_gene: TRBJ1-4

CDR3aa: CASSRLRDWNTEAFF
CDR3nt: TGCGCCAGCAGTCGCCTCCGGGACTGGAACACTGAAGCTTTCTTT
v_gene: TRBV23-1
d_gene: -
abundance: -
j_gene: TRBJ1-1

CDR3aa: CSVVLGPPRGYTF
CDR3nt: TGCAGCGTTGTCCTAGGGCCCCCAAGGGGCTACACCTTC
v_gene: TRBV29-1
d_gene: -
abundance: -
j_gene: TRBJ1-2

CDR3aa: CASSQGLDQPQHF
CDR3nt: TGTGCCAGCAGCCAGGGGTTGGATCAGCCCCAGCATTTT
v_gene: TRBV6-4
d_gene: -
abundance: -
j_gene: TRBJ1-5

CDR3aa: CASSLEGSAGYTF
CDR3nt: TGTGCCAGCAGCTTGGAAGGCTCTGCTGGCTACACCTTC
v_gene: TRBV5-4
d_gene: -
abundance: -
j_gene: TRBJ1-2

CDR3aa: CASSRTAKGTNEKLFF
CDR3nt: TGTGCCAGCTCCCGGACAGCTAAGGGTACTAATGAAAAACTGTTTTTT
v_gene: TRBV18
d_gene: -
abundance: few
j_gene: TRBJ1-4

CDR3aa: CASRSQTGAGNTIYF
CDR3nt: TGTGCCAGCAGGTCCCAAACAGGGGCAGGAAACACCATATATTTT
v_gene: TRBV25-1
d_gene: TRBD1
abundance: -
j_gene: TRBJ1-3

CDR3aa: CASSWGTGNNEQFF
CDR3nt: TGCGCCAGCAGCTGGGGGACAGGGAACAATGAGCAGTTCTTC
v_gene: TRBV5-1
d_gene: TRBD1
abundance: once
j_gene: TRBJ2-1

CDR3aa: CASGYSSNTEAFF
CDR3nt: TGTGCCAGCGGTTACAGTTCGAACACTGAAGCTTTCTTT
v_gene: TRBV27
d_gene: -
abundance: -
j_gene: TRBJ1-1

CDR3aa: CASSLGAGGNQPQHF
CDR3nt: TGCGCCAGCAGCTTAGGGGCAGGGGGGAATCAGCCCCAGCATTTT
v_gene: TRBV5-1
d_gene: TRBD1
abundance: once
j_gene: TRBJ1-5